These 9 T cell receptor beta chains were sequenced from one sample in a study of Graves' ophthalmopathy and Graves' hyperthyroidism. CDR3 regions of TCR beta were amplified from RNA transcripts. First-round RT-PCR relied on HTBI primers, and a second-round multiplex PCR came next. TCRdb used MiXCR to reprocess the multiplex PCR reads, holding one entry per CDR3 protein. Altogether hundreds of thousands of distinct CDR3 sequences are present, 22% being singletons, with the ten largest covering more than 5.5%. Material: peripheral blood. The receptor set was obtained from a woman between 18 and 30 years old with stable Graves' hyperthyroidism. Some clones in this sample may be carry-over from other donors' samples.

This clonotype was counted many times. The V call is TRBV12-3 or TRBV12-4, the J call TRBJ2-6; D may be TRBD2 (6 bases). The ends were cut back, 4 bases at V and 4 bases at J, with 17 bases in the middle. The CDR3 has 17 amino acids. In DNA form, the CDR3 reads TGTGCCAGCAGTTCGGGGCGGGGCTACTTCGGGGCCAACGTCCTGACTTTC. It yields the protein CASSSGRGYFGANVLTF.

The gene calls are TRBV20-1 and TRBJ2-7; 10 bases match TRBD2. CDR3 size: 12 residues. The germline V gene encodes CDR1 DFQATT and CDR2 SNEGSKA (reference sequence). V trimming: 6 bases; J trimming: 8 bases; junction bases outside the gene matches: 7. As DNA, the CDR3 is TGCAGTGCCGCCGGGACTAGCGATAAGCAGTACTTC. This translates into CSAAGTSDKQYF.

The rearrangement joins TRBV12-3 or TRBV12-4 to TRBJ2-5; 11 positions match TRBD2. This CDR3 region has 17 residues. With V trimmed by 8 bases and J by 1 base, 12 bases remained unmatched. CDR3 protein: CASSPSRLAGLQETQYF. The CDR3, as DNA: TGTGCCAGCTCACCATCCCGACTAGCGGGGCTCCAAGAGACCCAGTACTTC.

This clonotype has ten or more counts. This chain connects TRBV20-1 to TRBJ1-5; 7 nucleotides match TRBD1. Germline lookup yields CDR1 DFQATT and CDR2 SNEGSKA (reference sequence). The CDR3 sequence is 13 residues long. V dropped 5 bases and J dropped 4; count of bases not matched to a gene: 5. This chain's CDR3 is CSAGQELNQPQHF. The CDR3 DNA reads TGCAGTGCTGGACAGGAGCTTAATCAGCCCCAGCATTTT.

This clonotype has only one observation. This rearrangement joins TRBV6-1 to TRBJ2-6; 8 nucleotides agree with TRBD1. This CDR3 comprises 15 residues. V gave up 7 bases and J gave up 2 bases; unmatched junction bases: 4. CDR1 is MNHNS and CDR2 is SASEGT in the germline V gene. For the CDR3, the DNA is TGTGCCAGCATCCGACAGGGGCCTGGGGCCAACGTCCTGACTTTC. This translates into CASIRQGPGANVLTF.

Concerning this clonotype: The final CDR3 position lacks the conserved phenylalanine or tryptophan, pointing to a likely read error. It is unclear where the CDR3 begins or ends on the DNA, so no DNA is shown, and the CDR3 is as TCRdb lists it. The V call is TRBV20-1, the J call TRBJ2-1. Looked up from germline, CDR1 is DFQATT and CDR2 is SNEGSKA (reference sequence). The CDR3 is 12 residues long, ends included. The CDR3 loop reads CSARDSANEQCY.

This clonotype was recorded many times. The chain links TRBV27 to TRBJ2-2; D unclear. Trimming removed 2 bases from V and 1 base from J, with 8 bases in between. Germline CDR1 and CDR2: MNHEY and SMNVEV (reference sequence). The CDR3 has 15 amino acids. CDR3 sequence (DNA): TGTGCCAGCAGTTTAGGAGCGATGAACACCGGGGAGCTGTTTTTT. It is translated as CASSLGAMNTGELFF.

The chain employs TRBV12-3 or TRBV12-4 and TRBJ2-4; TRBD2 matches at 16 bases. The CDR3 covers 19 residues. The V gene end was trimmed by 3 bases and the J gene end by 3 bases; junction bases not matched to a gene: 8. CDR3 in DNA: TGTGCCAGCAGTTTTGGGACTAGCGGGGGGGTTGGGTTCAAAAACATTCAGTACTTC. Translation gives CASSFGTSGGVGFKNIQYF.

This clonotype came up many times. The gene calls are TRBV2 and TRBJ2-5; tentatively, D is TRBD1 (5 bases). There are 14 residues in the CDR3. CDR1 is SNHLY, CDR2 FYNNEI, per germline. Trimming removed 5 bases at V and 1 base at J, with 11 bases between. The CDR3 spells CASSPSTAQETQYF. CDR3 DNA sequence: TGTGCCAGCAGTCCCTCGACAGCCCAAGAGACCCAGTACTTC.